This T cell receptor beta chain was captured in a study of CD8 T cells in ankylosing spondylitis. Points from the study as a whole: Enrichment of disease-linked clones was reportedly significant in matched ankylosing spondylitis synovial fluid. Disease-linked clones displayed a CD8+ phenotype and appeared relatively rarely in peripheral blood. In ankylosing spondylitis blood, a motif of fewer than 10 highly homologous TCR beta variants appeared characteristic.

The sample holds many counts of this clonotype. Its cognate antigen is unknown. MiXCR, run by TCRdb on the 5' RACE reads, gives a single entry per CDR3 protein. The sample has 40,000 or so distinct CDR3 sequences; around 2.8% are singletons. V was clipped by 8 bases and J by 5 bases, with 13 bases between them. The CDR3 length is 13 residues. Germline CDR1 and CDR2: DFQATT and SNEGSKA (reference sequence). Sequencing was carried out using blood, either unsorted or a sorted T cell fraction (not recorded which). The sequence was collected from a male donor with ankylosing spondylitis or in good health (not recorded which). The rearrangement uses TRBV20-1 and TRBJ2-6; D might be TRBD1 or TRBD2, each matching 5 bases. CDR3 sequence: CSRSGAWANVLTF. The CDR3 DNA is TGCAGTAGATCCGGGGCCTGGGCCAACGTCCTGACTTTC.